The clone carrying this T cell receptor beta chain was detected only a few times. Its cognate antigen is unknown. Quantitative molecular-barcoded 5'-RACE generated the TCR beta libraries. Via MiXCR, TCRdb re-called the 5' RACE reads, giving one row per CDR3 protein. The table has about 160,000 distinct CDR3 sequences, around a tenth seen once; the top ten hold more than 13%. The record originates from a study of CD8 T cells in ankylosing spondylitis. Per germline, CDR1 SGHDT and CDR2 YYEEEE. This CDR3 contains 13 residues. The V end lost 3 bases, the J end lost 2 bases, and 7 bases lay between the germline ends. The study's findings and limits: Prior work had noted some motif variants in reactive arthritis blood and synovial fluid. The clones that were linked to disease were reported to be significantly enriched in matched synovial fluid samples from ankylosing spondylitis patients.

This rearrangement joins TRBV5-6 to TRBJ2-3, with D perhaps assigned TRBD1 or TRBD2 (6 bases each). The receptor's source is a female donor with ankylosing spondylitis or in good health (not recorded which). Material for sequencing was blood, either unsorted or a sorted T cell fraction (not recorded which). The CDR3, as DNA: TGTGCCAGCAGCTCGGGGGCCACAGATACGCAGTATTTT. Protein sequence: CASSSGATDTQYF.